This T cell receptor (beta chain) was sequenced in a study of metastatic and nonmetastatic thyroid tumors (dated by TCRdb to about 2020). Regarding the complete study: For patients with malignant and with benign thyroid disease, the researchers compared repertoires between peripheral blood samples and tumor or nodule tissue samples. Results and caveats for the whole study, not just this receptor: In both blood and tumor samples, malignant tumors were reported to have significantly higher TCR beta diversity than benign nodules.

A few counts support this clone. Its antigen target is currently unknown. It has no much larger one-base neighbor in the sample; base qualities were not kept. Reading the germline V gene (reference sequence) gives CDR1 MNHEY and CDR2 SMNVEV. CDR3 length: 11 amino acids, cysteine to phenylalanine. CDR3 DNA only is kept here, 33 bases in frame from base 1. The trim is 10 bases for V and 5 bases for J, with a gap of 12 bases between the germline ends. No patient had received any treatment before thyroid surgery. Patient clinical samples collected from 2012 to 2018 were retrospectively analysed using T-cell receptor beta sequencing. The method was PCR. The sequencing machine was an Illumina HiSeq 4000. High-throughput sequencing was used to profile the CDR3 region of the TCR beta-chain in every patient. Per the source publication's procedure: Drawing on CDR3 differences between clinicopathological groups, the researchers built a classifier meant to tell apart patients with distant-metastatic papillary thyroid cancer. To measure repertoire diversity the researchers used the Shannon index, while the Morisita-Horn index served to gauge how similar the tumor and blood repertoires were. TCRdb reanalyzed the raw reads on its own, using fastp at Q25 for trimming and MiXCR for clone calling, and kept in-frame beta chains. It is TCRdb's table, rather than the study itself, that gives the V and J calls and clone size. The sample includes 35,000 to 50,000 clones, with 25% to 30% observed a single time. The ten top clones hold more than 9% of the sample.

This sequence uses TRBV27 and TRBJ2-7; TRBD2 is perhaps the D gene, given 5 matching bases. The sequence derives from a male donor with papillary thyroid cancer or a benign thyroid nodule (not recorded which). Some clones in this sample may be carry-over from other donors' samples. Input material: blood. This receptor has the CDR3 CAIKLGNEQYF. At the DNA level, the sequence is TGTGCCATCAAACTAGGGAACGAGCAGTACTTC.